The 4 T cell receptor beta chains below were found in one sample sequenced in a study of response to subunit inactivated influenza vaccine. TCRdb reprocessed the RT-PCR reads with MiXCR, giving one entry per CDR3 protein. The sample has roughly 520,000 distinct CDR3 sequences, over 25% seen once. Sequences were derived from CD4+ T cells sorted from PBMCs, sampled more than 4 days after vaccination. The receptors here all came from a man between 45 and 60 years old who received an inactivated influenza vaccine.

This clonotype was counted between two and nine times. The chain couples TRBV20-1 to TRBJ2-1; 14 bases agree with TRBD2. The trim removed 3 bases at V and 5 bases at J, leaving 6 bases unmatched. CDR1 and CDR2 (germline): DFQATT, SNEGSKA (reference sequence). This CDR3 spans 16 amino acids. In DNA form, the CDR3 reads TGCAGTGCTAGGCCGGGACTAGCGGGAGACGACAATGAGCAGTTCTTC. It translates to CSARPGLAGDDNEQFF.

This clonotype has only a few counts. The chain uses TRBV28 and TRBJ2-2; tentative D call: TRBD1 (6 bases). Trimming stripped 1 base from V and 3 bases from J, with 12 bases between. This CDR3 is built from 16 residues. The germline CDR1 and CDR2 sequences are MDHEN and SYDVKM. Here the CDR3 DNA reads TGTGCCAGCAGTTTATCCCAGGGGTTCGACACCGGGGAGCTGTTTTTT. This codes for CASSLSQGFDTGELFF.

The genes are TRBV5-6 and TRBJ2-2; 11 bases map to TRBD2. V was pared by 0 bases and J by 2 bases, with 3 bases of the junction left unmatched. The CDR3 is 17 residues long. From germline, CDR1 is SGHDT and CDR2 YYEEEE. CDR3 region: CASSLGLAGFNTGELFF. The CDR3 nucleotides are TGTGCCAGCAGCTTGGGACTAGCGGGGTTCAACACCGGGGAGCTGTTTTTT.

This clonotype was counted between two and nine times. The gene calls are TRBV14 and TRBJ2-7; 11 bases line up with TRBD2. The length of the CDR3 is 15 residues. V lost 2 bases and J lost 4; bases outside the gene matches: 4. The germline V gene has CDR1 SGHDN and CDR2 FVKESK. CDR3 DNA: TGTGCCAGCAGCCAACTACTAGCGGGAGTTTACGAGCAGTACTTC. Its protein product is CASSQLLAGVYEQYF.